A single sample is the source of the 14 T cell receptor beta chains below, sequenced in a study of OX40 agonist ivuxolimab in advanced cancers. Using immunoSEQ multiplex PCR, the repertoire was profiled, and TCRdb retains in-frame clones only, with some absent. Among around 76,000 clones listed, roughly 86% were seen once. The input for sequencing was CD4+ or CD8+ T cells sorted from blood, taken in a trial of the OX40 agonist ivuxolimab. The receptors were gathered from an adult with an advanced solid tumor such as melanoma, head and neck, liver or kidney cancer.

V gene TRBV28 combines with J gene TRBJ2-2; 14 bases align to TRBD2. V shed 3 bases and J 3 bases; nucleotides not matched to a gene: 3. The CDR3 is made up of 17 amino acids. CDR1 is MDHEN, CDR2 SYDVKM, per germline. CDR3: CASSLGLAGAYTGELFF. The CDR3 bases are TGTGCCAGCAGTTTGGGACTAGCGGGAGCGTACACCGGGGAGCTGTTTTTT.

The gene calls are TRBV6-5 and TRBJ2-5; no definite D call. Germline assignment: CDR1 MNHEY and CDR2 SVGAGI. This CDR3 is 13 amino acids long. The V and J ends lost 5 bases and 0 bases respectively, with 7 bases between them. The CDR3: CASSHPYQETQYF. The CDR3 coding sequence is TGTGCCAGCAGTCATCCATACCAAGAGACCCAGTACTTC.

J is TRBJ2-5 and V is TRBV6-6; D not certain. The DNA end favors TRBJ2-7, so the J call may be wrong. In germline, CDR1 is MNHNY, CDR2 SVGAGI (reference sequence). CDR3 length: 16 amino acids. In DNA, the CDR3 is TGTGCCAGCAGCCCCTTTGGTTACGGCGGAACCTACGAGCAGTACTTC. It codes for CASSPFGYGGTYEQYF.

The DNA of the CDR3 is TGTGCCAGCAGTCCGACAGGGTCCGAGCAGTACTTC. This gives the protein CASSPTGSEQYF. This chain uses TRBV28 with TRBJ2-7; 7 positions agree with TRBD1. CDR1 and CDR2 from the germline V gene are MDHEN and SYDVKM. After removal of 5 bases from V and 6 bases from J, the junction contained 4 bases not matched to a gene. The CDR3 runs 12 residues.

CDR3 protein: CASSVGSWGNQPQHF. CDR3 nucleotides: TGTGCCAGCAGTGTCGGCAGCTGGGGGAATCAGCCCCAGCATTTT. The rearrangement links TRBV2 to TRBJ1-5; TRBD1 might be the D (5 bases). Trimming shortened V by 4 bases and J by 4 bases, and 14 bases separated the two germline ends. The CDR3 runs 15 residues. Germline lookup yields CDR1 SNHLY and CDR2 FYNNEI.

The V call is TRBV18, the J call TRBJ2-5; D uncertain. The V end was cut by 3 bases, the J end by 0 bases, with 11 bases between. Germline V CDR1 and CDR2: KGHSH, LQKENI. CDR3 size: 15 residues. The CDR3 protein is CASSPGNKYQETQYF. CDR3 in DNA: TGTGCCAGCTCACCCGGAAACAAGTACCAAGAGACCCAGTACTTC.

This chain joins TRBV7-2 and TRBJ1-5; 9 positions agree with TRBD1. The V and J ends lost 4 bases and 1 base, in that order; junction bases with no gene match: 5. Germline V CDR1 and CDR2: SGHTA, FQGNSA. The CDR3 length is 16 residues. CDR3 region: CASSSQGALSNQPQHF. The CDR3 DNA is TGTGCCAGCAGCTCACAGGGGGCGTTGAGCAATCAGCCCCAGCATTTT.

Within the sample, this clone is medium-sized. The chain recombines TRBV10-3 with TRBJ2-2, with 9 bases matching TRBD1. V lost 8 bases to trimming and J lost 5 bases; unmatched junction nucleotides: 6. CDR1 ENHRY and CDR2 SYGVKD come from the germline V gene. The CDR3 contains 14 residues. CDR3 bases: TGTGCCATCCACCGGGACAGGGTAACCGGGGAGCTGTTTTTT. Translated, it gives CAIHRDRVTGELFF.

The gene calls are TRBV5-1 and TRBJ2-5; D is possibly TRBD1 or TRBD2 (5 bases each). The CDR3 is 13 amino acids. Germline-derived CDR1 and CDR2 are SGHRS and YFSETQ. V gave up 3 bases and J gave up 4 bases, with 10 bases separating them. The CDR3: CASSSGRPETQYF. The CDR3 coding sequence is TGCGCCAGCAGCTCGGGGCGCCCAGAGACCCAGTACTTC.

The chain couples TRBV7-9 to TRBJ1-5, with 8 bases matching TRBD1. The CDR3 is 17 residues long. V lost 4 bases to trimming and J lost 6 bases; unmatched junction nucleotides: 14. From germline, CDR1 is SEHNR and CDR2 FQNEAQ (reference sequence). The CDR3 DNA reads TGTGCCAGCAGCTCTAGGGGACAGGAAGTTAGGGGTCAGCCCCAGCATTTT. The encoded protein is CASSSRGQEVRGQPQHF.

The chain joins TRBV6-6 to TRBJ2-7; D is unresolved. The CDR3 runs 14 residues. V lost 0 bases to trimming and J lost 0 bases, with 6 bases between them. Germline values: CDR1 MNHNY, CDR2 SVGAGI (reference sequence). CDR3 region: CASSYSPFSYEQYF. The CDR3 DNA reads as TGTGCCAGCAGTTACTCCCCCTTCTCCTACGAGCAGTACTTC.

This chain joins TRBV7-2 and TRBJ1-2; 8 bases fit TRBD1. The CDR3 extends over 14 amino acids. Trimming took 5 bases from V and 8 from J; bases not matched to a gene: 10. Germline CDR1 and CDR2: SGHTA and FQGNSA. In DNA, the CDR3 is TGTGCCAGCAGCCCGGGGCAGGGGGCTAGAGGCTACACCTTC. This codes for CASSPGQGARGYTF.

This clone was found once. The rearrangement joins TRBV10-2 to TRBJ2-5, with D possibly being TRBD2 (6 bases). The CDR3 is 12 amino acids. The V end lost 6 bases, the J end lost 9 bases, and 14 bases lay between the germline ends. Germline CDR1 WSHSY, CDR2 SAAADI. The CDR3 sequence is CASRPDGEAQYF. CDR3 nucleotides: TGCGCCAGCAGGCCGGACGGGGAGGCCCAGTACTTC.

The rearrangement links TRBV28 to TRBJ1-6; D gene unclear. V lost 8 bases to trimming and J lost 5 bases, with 13 bases between them. The CDR3 has 14 amino acids. In germline, CDR1 is MDHEN, CDR2 SYDVKM. The CDR3 is CASLGSTNNSPLHF. CDR3 sequence (DNA): TGTGCCAGCCTGGGCTCCACTAATAATTCACCCCTCCACTTT.